The 20 T cell receptor beta chains below come from one sample, sequenced in a study of T cells in Graves' hyperthyroidism and ophthalmopathy. TCR beta CDR3 regions were amplified from RNA transcripts. HTBI primers were employed in a first-round RT-PCR of the TCR CDR3. TCRdb processed the multiplex PCR reads anew with MiXCR; each CDR3 protein has one entry. The repertoire holds some 700,000 distinct CDR3 sequences, around a sixth seen once, with around 15% in the top ten. The material sequenced was blood. The receptors here all came from a man aged 50 to 59 with Graves' hyperthyroidism.

Ten or more counts support this clonotype. This rearrangement joins TRBV5-1 to TRBJ2-7; perhaps TRBD2 as D (6 bases). Per the germline V gene, CDR1 is SGHRS and CDR2 is YFSETQ. This CDR3 has 14 residues. V lost 6 bases to trimming and J lost 3 bases, with 16 bases between them. CDR3 coding DNA: TGCGCCAGCACGCGGGGAGTCGGTATCTACGAGCAGTACTTC. This gives the protein CASTRGVGIYEQYF.

This clonotype has ten or more counts. The V and J genes are TRBV12-3 or TRBV12-4 and TRBJ2-3, with D perhaps matching TRBD2 (6 bases). The length of the CDR3 is 16 residues. V dropped 11 bases and J dropped 0 bases, with 21 bases sitting between them. The CDR3 region is CASSSRAGTSTDTQYF. CDR3 DNA sequence: TGTGCCTCAAGCAGTAGGGCGGGGACTAGCACAGATACGCAGTATTTT.

This clonotype appeared many times. V usage is TRBV3-1 and J usage is TRBJ1-2; 9 positions match TRBD1. CDR3 length: 20 amino acids. Germline lookup yields CDR1 LGHDT and CDR2 YNNKEL (reference sequence). J gave up 3 bases and V 7 bases, and 24 bases lay outside the gene matches. The CDR3 bases are TGTGCCAGCAACCACACGACCCTTAACGGGGGACAGGGTAAAGACTATGGCTACACCTTC. Translated: CASNHTTLNGGQGKDYGYTF.

This clonotype was detected ten times or more. This chain connects TRBV7-8 to TRBJ2-1, with D uncertain. The CDR3 has 17 residues. The V gene lost 1 base and the J gene lost 0 bases, with 13 bases spanning the gap. Germline assignment: CDR1 SGHVS and CDR2 FQNEAQ. The CDR3 coding sequence is TGTGCCAGCAGCTTAGGAAGAATCGTAAGCTCCTACAATGAGCAGTTCTTC. Protein: CASSLGRIVSSYNEQFF.

In its sample, this clonotype was seen many times. The rearrangement joins TRBV19 to TRBJ1-1; D might be TRBD1 (5 bases). Germline V gene lookup returns CDR1 LNHDA and CDR2 SQIVND (reference sequence). This CDR3 is 13 amino acids long. V gave up 3 bases and J gave up 5 bases, with 10 bases separating them. The CDR3 reads CASSISGFTEAFF. Written as DNA, the CDR3 is TGTGCCAGTAGTATCTCAGGGTTTACTGAAGCTTTCTTT.

The V and J genes are TRBV14 and TRBJ2-3; TRBD2 agrees at 12 bases. V gave up 4 bases and J gave up 4 bases; unmatched junction bases: 3. Germline V gene data show CDR1 as SGHDN and CDR2 as FVKESK. This CDR3 contains 15 residues. CDR3 region: CASSRTSGKADTQYF. In DNA, the CDR3 is TGTGCCAGCAGCCGGACTAGCGGGAAAGCAGATACGCAGTATTTT.

This clonotype was seen at least ten times. The chain has TRBV12-3 or TRBV12-4 and TRBJ2-3, with D perhaps TRBD2 (7 bases). V lost 6 bases to trimming and J lost 5 bases, with 21 bases between them. The CDR3 is 16 residues long. The CDR3 loop is CASRGGRSIKGDTQYF. The CDR3 coding sequence is TGTGCCAGCAGGGGGGGGCGGAGCATCAAGGGAGATACGCAGTATTTT.

V gene TRBV20-1 combines with J gene TRBJ1-1; 9 bases line up with TRBD1. Germline loops: CDR1 DFQATT, CDR2 SNEGSKA (reference sequence). This CDR3 comprises 14 residues. V was pared by 5 bases and J by 5 bases, with 9 bases of the junction left unmatched. This CDR3 reads CSAFPGTGLTEAFF. For the CDR3, the DNA is TGCAGTGCTTTCCCCGGGACAGGGTTGACTGAAGCTTTCTTT.

This clonotype was counted at least ten times. The rearrangement joins TRBV2 to TRBJ1-5, with 8 bases lining up with TRBD1. The CDR3 contains 15 residues. Germline V gene data show CDR1 as SNHLY and CDR2 as FYNNEI. With V trimmed by 6 bases and J by 1 base, 5 bases remained unmatched. The CDR3 coding sequence is TGTGCCAGCAGGGACAGGGCTGGGAGCAATCAGCCCCAGCATTTT. This codes for CASRDRAGSNQPQHF.

J is TRBJ2-1 and V is TRBV7-2; D possibly uses TRBD1 or TRBD2 (5 bases each). Germline CDR1 reads SGHTA; CDR2 reads FQGNSA. Trimming removed 5 bases from V and 6 bases from J, with 14 bases in between. This CDR3 is built from 14 residues. CDR3 in amino acids: CASSPLGAVNEQFF. DNA of the CDR3: TGTGCCAGCAGCCCCCTCGGGGCGGTCAATGAGCAGTTCTTC.

The chain is built from TRBV19 and TRBJ1-2, with D maybe TRBD1 (6 bases). V was shortened by 4 bases and J by 8 bases, with 17 bases between the two germline ends. CDR1 LNHDA and CDR2 SQIVND come from the germline V gene (reference sequence). There are 14 residues in the CDR3. In DNA, the CDR3 is TGTGCCAGTAGTACCGTGGACAGTCTCTACGGCTACACCTTC. Its protein product is CASSTVDSLYGYTF.

This clonotype was recorded many times. The chain is built from TRBV6-1 and TRBJ2-7; 7 bases are shared with TRBD2. The J segment lost 3 bases and the V segment lost 8 bases, leaving 10 bases of the junction unmatched. Germline values: CDR1 MNHNS, CDR2 SASEGT. This CDR3 has 14 amino acids. CDR3 nucleotides: TGTGCCAGCTGGGCCAGGACTAGGAGCTACGAGCAGTACTTC. Translated, it gives CASWARTRSYEQYF.

This clonotype was recorded a few times. The J gene is TRBJ1-5, the V gene TRBV29-1; D uncertain. The germline V gene encodes CDR1 SQVTM and CDR2 ANQGSEA. CDR3 length equals 13 residues. Deletions cut 4 bases from V and 4 bases from J, with 11 bases between. The CDR3, as DNA: TGCAGCGTTGCCCGGGCCTGGAATCAGCCCCAGCATTTT. Its translation: CSVARAWNQPQHF.

This clonotype was recorded many times. V gene TRBV28 combines with J gene TRBJ1-4; D uncertain. The CDR3 has 14 amino acids. V lost 6 bases to trimming and J lost 4 bases, with 12 bases between them. Germline V gives CDR1 MDHEN, CDR2 SYDVKM. The CDR3 DNA reads as TGTGCCAGCAGAGACGCACGGAATAATGAAAAACTGTTTTTT. This codes for CASRDARNNEKLFF.

In its sample, this clonotype was seen many times. The chain joins TRBV2 to TRBJ1-6; 9 positions agree with TRBD1. The CDR3 has 14 amino acids. V gave up 6 bases and J gave up 10 bases; unmatched junction bases: 7. CDR1 and CDR2 (germline): SNHLY, FYNNEI. CDR3 nucleotide sequence: TGTGCCAGCAGGGGGGACAGGGAAGTCTCACCCCTCCACTTT. Translation: CASRGDREVSPLHF.

CDR3 sequence reads: CASSMGWGNEQFF. Written as DNA, the CDR3 is TGTGCCAGTAGTATGGGGTGGGGCAATGAGCAGTTCTTC. The chain combines TRBV19 with TRBJ2-1; D is unclear. This CDR3 is 13 amino acids long. Per germline, CDR1 LNHDA and CDR2 SQIVND (reference sequence). V lost 3 bases and J 6 bases, leaving 9 bases between the germline ends.

Notes on this clonotype: A read error may produce the germline difference seen at one junction end. This rearrangement joins TRBV18 to TRBJ2-7, with 8 bases lining up with TRBD2. The CDR3 sequence is 14 residues long. Germline CDR1 is KGHSH and CDR2 is LQKENI. DNA for the CDR3: TGTGCCAGCTCCGGGACTAGTTCTTCCTACGAGCAGTACTTT. It encodes CASSGTSSSYEQYF. Filled out from reference TRBV18 and TRBJ2-7, the complete variable domain reads NAGVMQNPRHLVRRRGQEARLRCSPMKGHSHVYWYRQLPEEGLKFMVYLQKENIIDESGMPKERFSAEFPKEGPSILRIQQVVRGDSAAYFCASSGTSSSYEQYFGPGTRLTVT.

This clonotype was recorded at least ten times. The chain recombines TRBV7-2 with TRBJ1-1, with D uncertain. Germline V CDR1 and CDR2: SGHTA, FQGNSA. Trimming stripped 6 bases from V and 2 bases from J, with 16 bases between. The CDR3 runs to 15 residues. The DNA of the CDR3 is TGTGCCAGCAGGCCGGTGGAGGGAGTCAACACTGAAGCTTTCTTT. Translating gives CASRPVEGVNTEAFF. The full variable domain, in which reference TRBV7-2 and TRBJ1-1 provide the parts outside the CDR3, is GAGVSQSPSNKVTEKGKDVELRCDPISGHTALYWYRQSLGQGLEFLIYFQGNSAPDKSGLPSDRFSAERTGGSVSTLTIQRTQQEDSAVYLCASRPVEGVNTEAFFGQGTRLTVV.

The CDR3 DNA follows: TGTGCCAGCAGCCCTTCCAGGGTAGACGAGCAGTACTTC. Protein sequence: CASSPSRVDEQYF. This chain links TRBV3-1 with TRBJ2-7; tentatively, D is TRBD1 (5 bases). V was clipped by 4 bases and J by 5 bases, with 12 bases between them. There are 13 residues in the CDR3. Germline V lookup: CDR1 LGHDT, CDR2 YNNKEL (reference sequence).

This chain connects TRBV7-2 to TRBJ2-1; D ambiguous. CDR3 length: 13 amino acids. V was pared by 5 bases and J by 7 bases, with 12 bases between. Germline assignment: CDR1 SGHTA and CDR2 FQGNSA. The CDR3 nucleotides read TGTGCCAGCAGCCTGATGACTGGGAATGAGCAGTTCTTC. This codes for CASSLMTGNEQFF.